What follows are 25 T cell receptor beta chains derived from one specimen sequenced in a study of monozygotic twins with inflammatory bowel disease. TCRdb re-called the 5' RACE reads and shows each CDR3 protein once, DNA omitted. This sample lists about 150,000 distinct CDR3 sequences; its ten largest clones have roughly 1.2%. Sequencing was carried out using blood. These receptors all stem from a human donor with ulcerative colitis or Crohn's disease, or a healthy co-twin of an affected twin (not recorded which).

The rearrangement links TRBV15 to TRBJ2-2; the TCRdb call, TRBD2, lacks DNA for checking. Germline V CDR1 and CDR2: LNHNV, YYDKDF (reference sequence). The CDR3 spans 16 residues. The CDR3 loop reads CATSRDPGLATGELFF. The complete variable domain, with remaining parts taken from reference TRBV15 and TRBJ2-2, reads DAMVIQNPRYQVTQFGKPVTLSCSQTLNHNVMYWYQQKSSQAPKLLFHYYDKDFNNEADTPDNFQSRRPNTSFCFLDIRSPGLGDTAMYLCATSRDPGLATGELFFGEGSRLTVL.

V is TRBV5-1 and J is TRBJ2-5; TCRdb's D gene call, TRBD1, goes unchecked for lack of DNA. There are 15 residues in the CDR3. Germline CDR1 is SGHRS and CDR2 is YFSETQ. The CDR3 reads CASRTGSGYQETQYF.

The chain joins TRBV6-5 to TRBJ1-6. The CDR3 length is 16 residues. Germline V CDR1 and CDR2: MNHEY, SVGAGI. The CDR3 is CASSSKTPDYNSPLHF.

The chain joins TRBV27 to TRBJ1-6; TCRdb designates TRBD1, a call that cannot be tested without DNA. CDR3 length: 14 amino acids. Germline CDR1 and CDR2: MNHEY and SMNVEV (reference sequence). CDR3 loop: CASSDGTGQAPLHF.

This CDR3 is CASSEHQGSTEAFF. The genes are TRBV25-1 and TRBJ1-1. Germline V CDR1 and CDR2: MGHDK, SYGVNS. The CDR3 is 14 residues long.

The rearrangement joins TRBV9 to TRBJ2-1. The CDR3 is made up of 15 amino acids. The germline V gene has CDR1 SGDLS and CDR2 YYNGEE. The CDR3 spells CASSVVGSANNEQFF.

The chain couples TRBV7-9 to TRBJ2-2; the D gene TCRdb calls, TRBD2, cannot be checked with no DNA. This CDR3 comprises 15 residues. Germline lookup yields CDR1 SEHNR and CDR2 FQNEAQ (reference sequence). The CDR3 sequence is CASSLPSGRTGELFF.

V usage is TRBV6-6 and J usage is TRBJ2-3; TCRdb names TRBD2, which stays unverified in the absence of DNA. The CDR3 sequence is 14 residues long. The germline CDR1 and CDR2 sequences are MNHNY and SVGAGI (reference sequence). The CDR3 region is CASRTGTPTDTQYF.

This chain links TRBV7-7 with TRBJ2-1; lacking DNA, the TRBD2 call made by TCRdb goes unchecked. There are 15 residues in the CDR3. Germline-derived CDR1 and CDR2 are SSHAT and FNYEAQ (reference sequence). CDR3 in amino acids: CASSLDVGGHNEQFF. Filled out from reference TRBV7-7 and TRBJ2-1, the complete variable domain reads GAGVSQSPRYKVTKRGQDVTLRCDPISSHATLYWYQQALGQGPEFLTYFNYEAQPDKSGLPSDRFSAERPEGSISTLTIQRTEQRDSAMYRCASSLDVGGHNEQFFGPGTRLTVL.

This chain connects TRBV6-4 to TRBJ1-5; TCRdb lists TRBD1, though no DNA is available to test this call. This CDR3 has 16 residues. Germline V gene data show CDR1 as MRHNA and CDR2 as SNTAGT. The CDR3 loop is CARHNYRGREIWPQHF.

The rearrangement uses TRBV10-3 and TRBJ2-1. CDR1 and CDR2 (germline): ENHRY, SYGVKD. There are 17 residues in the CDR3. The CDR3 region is CAISGSSVTSSYNEQFF.

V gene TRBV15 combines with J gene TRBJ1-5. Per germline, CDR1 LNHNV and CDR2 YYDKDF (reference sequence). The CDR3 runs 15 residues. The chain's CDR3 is CATSRAMRGNQPQHF.

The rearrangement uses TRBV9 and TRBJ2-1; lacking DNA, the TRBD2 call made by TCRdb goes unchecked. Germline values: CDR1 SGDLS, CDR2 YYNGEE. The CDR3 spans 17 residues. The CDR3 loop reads CASSVGTSGRSYNEQFF. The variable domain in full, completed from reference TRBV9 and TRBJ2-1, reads DSGVTQTPKHLITATGQRVTLRCSPRSGDLSVYWYQQSLDQGLQFLIQYYNGEERAKGNILERFSAQQFPDLHSELNLSSLELGDSALYFCASSVGTSGRSYNEQFFGPGTRLTVL.

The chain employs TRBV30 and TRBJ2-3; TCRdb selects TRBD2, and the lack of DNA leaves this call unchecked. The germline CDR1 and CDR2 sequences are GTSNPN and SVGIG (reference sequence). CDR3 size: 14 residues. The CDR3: CAWVRLAGTDTQYF.

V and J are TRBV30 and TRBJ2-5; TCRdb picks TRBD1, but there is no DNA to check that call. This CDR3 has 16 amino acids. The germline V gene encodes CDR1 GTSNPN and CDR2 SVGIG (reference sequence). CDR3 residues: CAWTLPDRGPDETQYF.

The CDR3 reads CSAPTGTGELWLEAEPGF. This sequence joins TRBV20-1 and TRBJ1-2; TCRdb outputs TRBD1, but without DNA this stays unchecked. Germline loops: CDR1 DFQATT, CDR2 SNEGSKA (reference sequence). This CDR3 region has 18 residues.

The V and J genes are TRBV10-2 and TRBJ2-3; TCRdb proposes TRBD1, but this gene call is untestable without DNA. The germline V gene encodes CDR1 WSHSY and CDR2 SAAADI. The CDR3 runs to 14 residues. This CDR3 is CASSERGGTDTQYF.

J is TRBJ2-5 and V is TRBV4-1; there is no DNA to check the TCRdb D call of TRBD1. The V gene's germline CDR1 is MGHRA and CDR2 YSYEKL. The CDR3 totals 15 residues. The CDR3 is CASSQVRTGEETQYF.

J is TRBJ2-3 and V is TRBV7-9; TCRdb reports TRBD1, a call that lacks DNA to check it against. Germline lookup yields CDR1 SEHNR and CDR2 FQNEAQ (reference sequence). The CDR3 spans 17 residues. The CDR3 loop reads CASSLALGQGVADTQYF. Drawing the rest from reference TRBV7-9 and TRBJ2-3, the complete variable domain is DTGVSQNPRHKITKRGQNVTFRCDPISEHNRLYWYRQTLGQGPEFLTYFQNEAQLEKSRLLSDRFSAERPKGSFSTLEIQRTEQGDSAMYLCASSLALGQGVADTQYFGPGTRLTVL.

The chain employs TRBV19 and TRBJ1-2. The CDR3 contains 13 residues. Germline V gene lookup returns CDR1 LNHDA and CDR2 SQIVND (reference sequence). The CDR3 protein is CASSIGGGRTHTF.

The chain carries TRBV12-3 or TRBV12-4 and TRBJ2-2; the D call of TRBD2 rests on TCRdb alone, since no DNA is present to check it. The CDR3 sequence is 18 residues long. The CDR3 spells CASSFPPLAGGPGGELFF.

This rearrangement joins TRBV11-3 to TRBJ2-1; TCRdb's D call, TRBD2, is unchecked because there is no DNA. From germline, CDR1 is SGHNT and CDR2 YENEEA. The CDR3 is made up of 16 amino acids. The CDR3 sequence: CASSLGGTSAYNEQFF.

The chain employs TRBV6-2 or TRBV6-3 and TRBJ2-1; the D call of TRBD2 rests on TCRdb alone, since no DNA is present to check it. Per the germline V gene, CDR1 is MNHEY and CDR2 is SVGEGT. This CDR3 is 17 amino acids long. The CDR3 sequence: CASSYEKGLAVGNEQFF.

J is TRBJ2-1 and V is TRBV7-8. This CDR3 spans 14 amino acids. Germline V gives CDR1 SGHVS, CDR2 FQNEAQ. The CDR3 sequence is CASSFQGPYNEQFF.

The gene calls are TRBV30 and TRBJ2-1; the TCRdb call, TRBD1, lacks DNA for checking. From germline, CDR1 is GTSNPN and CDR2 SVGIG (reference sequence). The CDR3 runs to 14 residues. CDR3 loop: CAWSLKGGYNEQFF. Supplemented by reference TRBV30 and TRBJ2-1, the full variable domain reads SQTIHQWPATLVQPVGSPLSLECTVEGTSNPNLYWYRQAAGRGLQLLFYSVGIGQISSEVPQNLSASRPQDRQFILSSKKLLLSDSGFYLCAWSLKGGYNEQFFGPGTRLTVL.